The 17 T cell receptor beta chains given below trace back to one sample, sequenced in a study of T cells after yellow fever vaccination (dated by TCRdb to between 2019 and 2020). The treatment or condition label, read with the paper, signifies: live attenuated yellow fever vaccine strain. Library preparation employed 5' RACE. The instrument was an Illumina HiSeq 2500. TCRdb reran the public reads through fastp at Q25 and MiXCR, keeping productive beta chains. All rows with the same CDR3 protein become a single entry with the most common DNA and genes. The sample table holds hundreds of thousands of distinct CDR3 sequences, of which less than 20% were seen once. Of the sample, roughly an eighth is held by the ten largest clones. The material sequenced was PBMCs, taken 15 days after the yellow fever booster vaccination. The receptors were gathered from a man aged 25 to 40 who received the YFV17D yellow fever vaccine.

This clonotype was seen a handful of times. This chain joins TRBV7-2 and TRBJ2-1; D unresolved. The germline gives CDR1 SGHTA, CDR2 FQGNSA. Trimming took 3 bases from V and 8 from J, leaving 11 bases between them. CDR3 length equals 13 residues. CDR3 sequence reads: CASSFRSLDEQFF. CDR3 bases: TGTGCCAGCAGCTTCCGCAGCCTGGATGAGCAGTTCTTC.

The table lists this clonotype with a few counts. The gene calls are TRBV28 and TRBJ1-5; D not certain. In germline, CDR1 is MDHEN, CDR2 SYDVKM. The CDR3 is 14 amino acids. V lost 8 bases, J lost 6 bases, and 17 bases lay in between. The CDR3 protein is CASQPLSRSQPQHF. In nucleotides, the CDR3 is TGTGCCAGCCAACCGCTCAGCCGCAGTCAGCCCCAGCATTTT.

This clonotype has only a few counts. The rearrangement links TRBV20-1 to TRBJ2-5; no definite D call. V was clipped by 0 bases and J by 4 bases, with 12 bases between them. The CDR3 has 14 amino acids. Germline V CDR1 and CDR2: DFQATT, SNEGSKA (reference sequence). This chain's CDR3 is CSARDFVAGETQYF. The CDR3 DNA reads as TGCAGTGCTAGAGATTTCGTAGCCGGAGAGACCCAGTACTTC.

CDR3 sequence: CASSLASLAGLQETQYF. The CDR3 nucleotides are TGTGCCAGCAGCTTAGCGTCACTAGCGGGCCTCCAAGAGACCCAGTACTTC. The rearrangement links TRBV7-2 to TRBJ2-5; 9 bases map to TRBD2. The ends lost 0 bases at V and 1 base at J; junction bases unmatched: 6. The CDR3 is 17 amino acids. CDR1 and CDR2 (germline): SGHTA, FQGNSA.

The chain carries TRBV20-1 and TRBJ2-7; D gene unclear. This CDR3 is built from 13 residues. Trimming pared 3 bases from V and 3 bases from J, leaving 12 bases between. Germline V lookup: CDR1 DFQATT, CDR2 SNEGSKA (reference sequence). The CDR3 is CSARGLQGYEQYF. The CDR3 DNA is TGCAGTGCTAGGGGCCTACAAGGCTACGAGCAGTACTTC.

In this sample, this clonotype turned up a few times. This chain connects TRBV3-1 to TRBJ2-7; 8 nucleotides align to TRBD1. This CDR3 region has 14 residues. The germline CDR1 and CDR2 sequences are LGHDT and YNNKEL (reference sequence). V was pared by 5 bases and J by 4 bases, with 7 bases of the junction left unmatched. DNA of the CDR3: TGTGCCAGCAGCTCTGGACAGGGCGAGTACGAGCAGTACTTC. It is translated as CASSSGQGEYEQYF.

This clonotype has just a few counts. The chain links TRBV7-8 to TRBJ2-7; 10 bases map to TRBD2. The trim removed 4 bases at V and 10 bases at J, leaving 7 bases unmatched. Germline CDR1 is SGHVS and CDR2 is FQNEAQ. This CDR3 has 13 amino acids. CDR3 DNA: TGTGCCAGCAGCTCCGGGACTAGCGCCGTCCAGTACTTC. Translated: CASSSGTSAVQYF. Filled out from reference TRBV7-8 and TRBJ2-7, the complete variable domain reads GAGVSQSPRYKVAKRGQDVALRCDPISGHVSLFWYQQALGQGPEFLTYFQNEAQLDKSGLPSDRFFAERPEGSVSTLKIQRTQQEDSAVYLCASSSGTSAVQYFGPGTRLTVT.

The gene calls are TRBV6-5 and TRBJ2-1; D is uncertain. Germline CDR1 is MNHEY and CDR2 is SVGAGI. This CDR3 comprises 17 residues. Trimming took off 2 bases at V and 9 bases at J, with 23 bases between the two ends. The CDR3 region is CASSYAYGASSLGEQFF. The DNA of the CDR3 is TGTGCCAGCAGTTACGCTTACGGCGCTTCAAGCTTAGGTGAGCAGTTCTTC.

The V call is TRBV27, the J call TRBJ2-3; D tentatively reads TRBD1 or TRBD2 (5 bases each). Germline CDR1 is MNHEY and CDR2 is SMNVEV (reference sequence). With 8 bases removed from V and 3 bases from J, the gap between germline ends came to 18 bases. This CDR3 is 15 amino acids long. CDR3 sequence reads: CASWGTPSSTDTQYF. The CDR3 DNA reads as TGTGCCAGCTGGGGGACCCCATCCTCTACAGATACGCAGTATTTT.

The chain is built from TRBV12-3 or TRBV12-4 and TRBJ1-2; D remains unclear. The CDR3 totals 15 residues. V was clipped by 0 bases and J by 7 bases, with 15 bases between them. The CDR3 DNA follows: TGTGCCAGCAGTTTAGCGCATCTGGGGTGGAGTGGCTACACCTTC. Translating it yields CASSLAHLGWSGYTF.

V and J are TRBV6-5 and TRBJ1-6, with D perhaps matching TRBD1 (6 bases). V was clipped by 5 bases and J by 9 bases, with 14 bases between them. Per germline, CDR1 MNHEY and CDR2 SVGAGI. The CDR3 runs to 14 residues. This chain's CDR3 is CASSGGGGRSPLHF. CDR3 sequence (DNA): TGTGCCAGCAGTGGCGGGGGGGGGCGTTCACCCCTCCACTTT.

The chain has TRBV20-1 and TRBJ2-3; 8 bases map to TRBD2. The J segment lost 5 bases and the V segment lost 2 bases, leaving 6 bases of the junction unmatched. Germline-derived CDR1 and CDR2 are DFQATT and SNEGSKA (reference sequence). The CDR3 consists of 14 residues. This CDR3 is CSARLGAGVDTQYF. For the CDR3, the DNA is TGCAGTGCTAGACTTGGAGCGGGAGTAGATACGCAGTATTTT.

The chain is built from TRBV7-8 and TRBJ1-2; 9 nucleotides line up with TRBD1. V lost 6 bases, J lost 4 bases, and 12 bases stayed unmatched. Germline assignment: CDR1 SGHVS and CDR2 FQNEAQ. This CDR3 is 16 amino acids long. The CDR3 DNA reads TGTGCCAGCAGACCTGGGCGGACAGGGGAGGGCTATGGCTACACCTTC. Translating it yields CASRPGRTGEGYGYTF.

This clonotype showed up just a few times. V is TRBV12-3 or TRBV12-4 and J is TRBJ2-1, with D possibly being TRBD2 (5 bases). The length of the CDR3 is 16 residues. Trimming took off 5 bases at V and 4 bases at J, with 18 bases between the two ends. CDR3 sequence (DNA): TGTGCCAGCAGTACCGACGGGATCCCACCTTACAATGAGCAGTTCTTC. Its translation is CASSTDGIPPYNEQFF.

The chain joins TRBV5-5 to TRBJ2-5; D remains ambiguous. CDR1 is SGHKS and CDR2 is YYEKEE in the germline V gene (reference sequence). Trimming removed 2 bases at V and 5 bases at J, with 13 bases between. This CDR3 is 14 amino acids long. Here the CDR3 DNA reads TGTGCCAGCAGCTTCAGTAACCAAGGGGAGACCCAGTACTTC. Translated: CASSFSNQGETQYF.

In this sample, this clonotype turned up a few times. The chain couples TRBV6-2 or TRBV6-3 to TRBJ2-5; 7 bases align to TRBD2. There are 14 residues in the CDR3. Germline V gene lookup returns CDR1 MNHEY and CDR2 SVGEGT. V was clipped by 8 bases and J by 1 base; unmatched bases: 7. CDR3 protein: CASRTGRRQETQYF. The CDR3 bases are TGTGCCAGCCGGACCGGGAGGCGCCAAGAGACCCAGTACTTC.

This clonotype has ten or more counts. This chain connects TRBV27 to TRBJ2-3; D not certain. Deletions cut 5 bases from V and 0 bases from J, with 6 bases between. From germline, CDR1 is MNHEY and CDR2 SMNVEV (reference sequence). The CDR3 has 13 amino acids. The CDR3 DNA sequence: TGTGCCAGCAGTCCCCAGAGCACAGATACGCAGTATTTT. This sequence encodes CASSPQSTDTQYF.